The entry below describes one T cell receptor (beta chain). J was trimmed by 0 bases and V by 4 bases; bases with no gene match: 10. Germline CDR1 is SGHRS and CDR2 is YFSETQ. The CDR3 runs to 17 residues. With survey level as its setting, the immunoSEQ assay was v3.0. The data were produced by immunoSEQ multiplex PCR, yet TCRdb's version contains in-frame clones alone and is incomplete. This table holds under 30,000 clones, about 84% found once. The data originate from a study of long-term antiretroviral therapy in people with HIV. The chain recombines TRBV5-1 with TRBJ1-3; TRBD1 aligns across 7 bases. This sequence originates from a man aged 18 to 29 with HIV. The starting material was unsorted PBMCs, obtained 0.8 years before starting antiretroviral therapy. The CDR3 is CASSLRDSPRSGNTIYF. As DNA, the CDR3 is TGCGCCAGCAGCCTCCGGGACAGCCCTCGCTCTGGAAACACCATATATTTT.